This TCR beta chain was observed in a study of blood T cell repertoires in COVID-19. Trimming took 3 bases from V and 4 from J; bases not matched to a gene: 5. The CDR3 is 15 amino acids. Looked up from germline, CDR1 is SGHAT and CDR2 is FQNNGV. Some clones are missing from TCRdb's copy, which holds only in-frame ones; the method was immunoSEQ multiplex PCR. The sample yields a few hundred thousand clones, 88% seen once. This clone was counted a few times. The receptor's source is a man in his 70s with acute or convalescent COVID-19. This rearrangement joins TRBV11-2 to TRBJ2-7, with 11 nucleotides matching TRBD1. Specimen: peripheral blood. CDR3 DNA sequence: TGTGCCAGCAGCTTTTCGGACAGGGGGCCTTACGAGCAGTACTTC. Translated, it gives CASSFSDRGPYEQYF. Variable domain in full (rest from reference TRBV11-2 and TRBJ2-7): EAGVAQSPRYKIIEKRQSVAFWCNPISGHATLYWYQQILGQGPKLLIQFQNNGVVDDSQLPKDRFSAERLKGVDSTLKIQPAKLEDSAVYLCASSFSDRGPYEQYFGPGTRLTVT.